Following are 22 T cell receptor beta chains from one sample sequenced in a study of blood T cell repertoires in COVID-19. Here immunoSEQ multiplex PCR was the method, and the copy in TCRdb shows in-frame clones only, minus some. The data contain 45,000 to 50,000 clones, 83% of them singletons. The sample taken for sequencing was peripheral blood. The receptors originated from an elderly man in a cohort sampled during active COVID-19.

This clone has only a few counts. CDR3 sequence (DNA): TGCAGCGTTTCACAGGGGGTTTACAATGAGCAGTTCTTC. Translated, it gives CSVSQGVYNEQFF. The chain has TRBV29-1 and TRBJ2-1, with 8 bases fitting TRBD1. Germline CDR1 and CDR2: SQVTM and ANQGSEA. The CDR3 consists of 13 residues. The V segment lost 5 bases and the J segment 4 bases; nucleotides outside the gene matches: 4.

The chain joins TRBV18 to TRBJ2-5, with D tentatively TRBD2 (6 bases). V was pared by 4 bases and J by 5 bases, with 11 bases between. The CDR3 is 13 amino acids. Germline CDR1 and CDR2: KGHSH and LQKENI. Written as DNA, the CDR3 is TGTGCCAGCTCACTGGCGGGGACCGAGACCCAGTACTTC. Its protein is CASSLAGTETQYF. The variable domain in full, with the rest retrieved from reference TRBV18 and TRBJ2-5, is NAGVMQNPRHLVRRRGQEARLRCSPMKGHSHVYWYRQLPEEGLKFMVYLQKENIIDESGMPKERFSAEFPKEGPSILRIQQVVRGDSAAYFCASSLAGTETQYFGPGTRLLVL.

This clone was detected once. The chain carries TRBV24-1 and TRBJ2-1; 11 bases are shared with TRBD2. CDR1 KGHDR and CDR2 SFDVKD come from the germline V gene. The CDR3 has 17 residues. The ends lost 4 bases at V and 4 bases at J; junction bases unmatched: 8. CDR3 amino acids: CATSDRLTSGSYNEQFF. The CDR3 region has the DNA TGTGCCACCAGTGACCGCCTTACTAGCGGGAGTTACAATGAGCAGTTCTTC.

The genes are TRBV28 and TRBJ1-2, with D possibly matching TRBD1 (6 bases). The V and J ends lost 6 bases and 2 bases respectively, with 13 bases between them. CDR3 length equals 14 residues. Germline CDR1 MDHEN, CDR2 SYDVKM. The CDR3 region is CASSQGGGNYGYTF. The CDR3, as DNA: TGTGCCAGCAGCCAAGGGGGGGGAAACTATGGCTACACCTTC.

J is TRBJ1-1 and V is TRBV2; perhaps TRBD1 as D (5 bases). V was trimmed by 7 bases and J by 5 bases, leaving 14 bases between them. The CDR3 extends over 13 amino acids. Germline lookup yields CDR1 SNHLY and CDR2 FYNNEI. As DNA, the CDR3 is TGTGCCAGCAAGTTAGCAGGGCAGACTGAAGCTTTCTTT. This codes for CASKLAGQTEAFF.

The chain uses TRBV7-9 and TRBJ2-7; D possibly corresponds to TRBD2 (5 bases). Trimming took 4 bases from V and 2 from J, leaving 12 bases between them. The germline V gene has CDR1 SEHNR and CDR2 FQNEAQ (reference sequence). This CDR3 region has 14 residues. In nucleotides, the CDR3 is TGTGCCAGCAGCTCCACGGGGAATGCCTACGAGCAGTACTTC. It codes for CASSSTGNAYEQYF. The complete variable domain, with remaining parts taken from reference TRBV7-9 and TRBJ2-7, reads DTGVSQNPRHKITKRGQNVTFRCDPISEHNRLYWYRQTLGQGPEFLTYFQNEAQLEKSRLLSDRFSAERPKGSFSTLEIQRTEQGDSAMYLCASSSTGNAYEQYFGPGTRLTVT.

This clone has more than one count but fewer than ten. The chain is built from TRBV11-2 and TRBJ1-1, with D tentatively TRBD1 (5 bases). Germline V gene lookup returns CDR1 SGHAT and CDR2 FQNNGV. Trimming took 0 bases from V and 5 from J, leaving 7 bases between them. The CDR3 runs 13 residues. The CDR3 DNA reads TGTGCCAGCAGCTTAGAGCAGGGAACTGAAGCTTTCTTT. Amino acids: CASSLEQGTEAFF.

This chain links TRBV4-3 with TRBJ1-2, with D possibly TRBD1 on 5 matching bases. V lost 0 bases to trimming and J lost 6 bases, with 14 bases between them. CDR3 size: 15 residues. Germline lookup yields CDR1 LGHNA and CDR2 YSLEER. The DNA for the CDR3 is TGCGCCAGCAGCCAAGATATTGTCAGGGAGGATGGCTACACCTTC. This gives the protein CASSQDIVREDGYTF.

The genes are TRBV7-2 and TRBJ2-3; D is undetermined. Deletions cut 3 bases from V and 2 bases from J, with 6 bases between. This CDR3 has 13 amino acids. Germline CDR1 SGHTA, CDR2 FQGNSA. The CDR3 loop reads CASSFKFTDTQYF. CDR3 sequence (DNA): TGTGCCAGCAGCTTCAAATTCACAGATACGCAGTATTTT.

CDR3 region: CAWSVWGGRRTDTQYF. Written as DNA, the CDR3 is TGTGCCTGGAGTGTATGGGGCGGGAGACGCACAGATACGCAGTATTTT. The chain combines TRBV30 with TRBJ2-3, with 7 nucleotides matching TRBD2. The CDR3 loop spans 16 amino acids. CDR1 is GTSNPN, CDR2 SVGIG, per germline (reference sequence). With 0 bases clipped from V and 1 base from J, the junction kept 7 bases outside the gene matches. Full variable domain (remainder filled in from reference TRBV30 and TRBJ2-3): SQTIHQWPATLVQPVGSPLSLECTVEGTSNPNLYWYRQAAGRGLQLLFYSVGIGQISSEVPQNLSASRPQDRQFILSSKKLLLSDSGFYLCAWSVWGGRRTDTQYFGPGTRLTVL.

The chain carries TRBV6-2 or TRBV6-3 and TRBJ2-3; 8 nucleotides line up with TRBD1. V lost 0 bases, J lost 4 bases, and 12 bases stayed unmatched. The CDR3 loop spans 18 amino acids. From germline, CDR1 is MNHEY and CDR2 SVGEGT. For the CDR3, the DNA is TGTGCCAGCAGTTACTCACCCCCTCGGACAGGGAGCGCAGATACGCAGTATTTT. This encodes CASSYSPPRTGSADTQYF.

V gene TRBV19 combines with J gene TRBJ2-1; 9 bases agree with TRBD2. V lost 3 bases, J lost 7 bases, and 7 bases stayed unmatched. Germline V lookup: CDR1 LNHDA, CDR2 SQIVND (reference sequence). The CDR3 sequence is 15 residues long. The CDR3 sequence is CASSIWRGGRNEQFF. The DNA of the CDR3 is TGTGCCAGTAGTATCTGGCGGGGGGGCCGGAATGAGCAGTTCTTC.

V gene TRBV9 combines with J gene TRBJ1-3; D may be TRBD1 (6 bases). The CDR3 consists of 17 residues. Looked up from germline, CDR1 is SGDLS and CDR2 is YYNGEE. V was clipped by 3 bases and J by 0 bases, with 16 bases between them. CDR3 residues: CASSGREGVRSGNTIYF. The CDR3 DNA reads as TGTGCCAGCAGCGGCAGGGAGGGGGTTCGCTCTGGAAACACCATATATTTT.

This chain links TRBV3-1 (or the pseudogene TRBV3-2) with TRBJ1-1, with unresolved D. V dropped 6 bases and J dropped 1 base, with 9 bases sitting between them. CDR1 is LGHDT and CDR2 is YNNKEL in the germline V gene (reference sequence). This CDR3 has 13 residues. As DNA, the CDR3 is TGTGCCAGCAGGCGAGGAAAGAACACTGAAGCTTTCTTT. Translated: CASRRGKNTEAFF.

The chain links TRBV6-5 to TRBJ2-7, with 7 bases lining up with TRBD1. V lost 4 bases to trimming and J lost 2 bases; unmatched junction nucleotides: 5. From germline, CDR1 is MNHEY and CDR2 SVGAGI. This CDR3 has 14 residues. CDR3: CASSLKGTAYEQYF. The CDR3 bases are TGTGCCAGCAGTTTGAAAGGGACAGCCTACGAGCAGTACTTC.

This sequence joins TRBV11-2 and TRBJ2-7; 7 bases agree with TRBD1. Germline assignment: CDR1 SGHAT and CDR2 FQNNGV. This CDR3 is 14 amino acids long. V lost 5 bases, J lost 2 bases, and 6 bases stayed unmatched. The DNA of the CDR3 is TGTGCCAGCAGCGTCGGACAGGACACCTACGAGCAGTACTTC. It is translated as CASSVGQDTYEQYF.

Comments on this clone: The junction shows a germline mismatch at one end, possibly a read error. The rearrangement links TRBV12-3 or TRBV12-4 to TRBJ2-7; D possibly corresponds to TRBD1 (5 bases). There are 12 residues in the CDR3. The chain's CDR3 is CATSRGSSEQYF. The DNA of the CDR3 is TGTGCCACCAGTAGGGGTTCCTCCGAGCAGTACTTC.

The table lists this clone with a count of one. CDR3 sequence: CASSYSKAGGGNTIYF. The CDR3 coding sequence is TGTGCCAGCAGTTACTCGAAGGCGGGAGGGGGAAACACCATATATTTT. The genes are TRBV6-6 and TRBJ1-3; D not resolved. V lost 0 bases and J lost 4, with 13 bases in between. The CDR3 has 16 amino acids. Germline V lookup: CDR1 MNHNY, CDR2 SVGAGI (reference sequence).

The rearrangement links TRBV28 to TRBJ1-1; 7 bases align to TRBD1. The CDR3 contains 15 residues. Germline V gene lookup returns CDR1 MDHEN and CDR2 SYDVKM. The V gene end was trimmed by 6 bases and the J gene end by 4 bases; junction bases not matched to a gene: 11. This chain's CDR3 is CASRLLTGEATEAFF. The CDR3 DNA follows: TGTGCCAGCAGACTGCTAACAGGGGAGGCCACTGAAGCTTTCTTT.

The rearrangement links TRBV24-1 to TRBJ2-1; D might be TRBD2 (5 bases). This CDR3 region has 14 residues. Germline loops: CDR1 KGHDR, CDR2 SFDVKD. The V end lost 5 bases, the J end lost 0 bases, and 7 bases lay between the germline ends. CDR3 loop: CATSVAGSYNEQFF. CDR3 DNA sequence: TGTGCCACCAGTGTGGCGGGCTCCTACAATGAGCAGTTCTTC.

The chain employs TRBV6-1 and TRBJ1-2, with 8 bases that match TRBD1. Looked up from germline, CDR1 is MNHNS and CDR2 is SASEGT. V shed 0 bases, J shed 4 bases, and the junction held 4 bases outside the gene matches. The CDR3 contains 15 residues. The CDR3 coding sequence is TGTGCCAGCAGTGAAGCTTGGGACAGGCTCTATGGCTACACCTTC. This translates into CASSEAWDRLYGYTF.

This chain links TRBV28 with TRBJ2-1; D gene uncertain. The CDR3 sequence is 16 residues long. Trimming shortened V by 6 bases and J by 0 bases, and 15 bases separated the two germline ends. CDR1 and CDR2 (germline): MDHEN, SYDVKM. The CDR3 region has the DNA TGTGCCAGCAGCCCAGAGGCCTACTACTCCTACAATGAGCAGTTCTTC. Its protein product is CASSPEAYYSYNEQFF.